Shown below are 13 T cell receptor beta chains from a single sample sequenced in a study of cytomegalovirus exposure and HLA in healthy donors. PCR involved 60 Vbeta and 13 Jbeta primers. Using immunoSEQ multiplex PCR, the repertoire was profiled, and TCRdb retains in-frame clones only, with some absent. The sample consists of about 180,000 clones, just under 85% of them appearing once. Sequenced input: PBMCs. These receptors all come from a girl between 5 and 17 years old in good health and CMV-seropositive.

In this sample, this clone turned up once. V is TRBV14 and J is TRBJ2-3, with D perhaps TRBD2 (6 bases). The CDR3 is 17 residues long. Germline CDR1 and CDR2: SGHDN and FVKESK. Trimming shortened V by 4 bases and J by 0 bases, and 17 bases separated the two germline ends. The CDR3 is CASSLIFGTGSTDTQYF. The CDR3 nucleotides are TGTGCCAGCAGCCTTATCTTCGGGACTGGAAGCACAGATACGCAGTATTTT.

This chain links TRBV6-1 with TRBJ1-2; TRBD1 is a possible D gene (6 bases). The CDR3 runs 14 residues. Germline V lookup: CDR1 MNHNS, CDR2 SASEGT. Trimming pared 2 bases from V and 4 bases from J, leaving 11 bases between. The CDR3 loop reads CASSEMRGGYGYTF. The CDR3 DNA sequence: TGTGCCAGCAGTGAAATGCGAGGGGGCTATGGCTACACCTTC.

Concerning this clone itself: This same CDR3 is encoded by further DNA sequences in the sample. The V call is TRBV27, the J call TRBJ1-5; no firm D call. The CDR3 is 13 residues long. V was clipped by 3 bases and J by 0 bases, with 3 bases between them. Germline CDR1 and CDR2: MNHEY and SMNVEV (reference sequence). In DNA form, the CDR3 reads TGTGCCAGCAGTTTTTATAGCAATCAGCCCCAGCATTTT. It yields the protein CASSFYSNQPQHF.

CDR3 sequence reads: CASSPPRQGIYPVYEQYF. Here the CDR3 DNA reads TGTGCCAGCTCACCACCCAGGCAGGGGATCTACCCCGTCTACGAGCAGTACTTC. The chain recombines TRBV18 with TRBJ2-7, with a possible D match to TRBD1 (6 bases). Germline V gene sequence: CDR1 KGHSH, CDR2 LQKENI. The V end lost 0 bases, the J end lost 3 bases, and 21 bases lay between the germline ends. There are 18 residues in the CDR3. Supplemented by reference TRBV18 and TRBJ2-7, the full variable domain reads NAGVMQNPRHLVRRRGQEARLRCSPMKGHSHVYWYRQLPEEGLKFMVYLQKENIIDESGMPKERFSAEFPKEGPSILRIQQVVRGDSAAYFCASSPPRQGIYPVYEQYFGPGTRLTVT.

The rearrangement links TRBV19 to TRBJ1-2; D possibly corresponds to TRBD1 (6 bases). This CDR3 has 15 residues. Deletions cut 4 bases from V and 3 bases from J, with 15 bases between. The germline gives CDR1 LNHDA, CDR2 SQIVND (reference sequence). The CDR3 region has the DNA TGTGCCAGTAGTACAACCCGGACAGCATACTATGGCTACACCTTC. This sequence encodes CASSTTRTAYYGYTF. Full variable domain (outside the CDR3, taken from reference TRBV19 and TRBJ1-2): DGGITQSPKYLFRKEGQNVTLSCEQNLNHDAMYWYRQDPGQGLRLIYYSQIVNDFQKGDIAEGYSVSREKKESFPLTVTSAQKNPTAFYLCASSTTRTAYYGYTFGSGTRLTVV.

The V call is TRBV20-1, the J call TRBJ1-1; D ambiguous. Germline-derived CDR1 and CDR2 are DFQATT and SNEGSKA (reference sequence). The length of the CDR3 is 10 residues. The CDR3 loop reads CNAGNTEAFF. The CDR3, as DNA: TGCAACGCGGGAAACACTGAAGCTTTCTTT.

This clone appeared once. This chain connects TRBV2 to TRBJ1-3, with 8 bases identical to TRBD1. The CDR3 totals 15 residues. Germline-derived CDR1 and CDR2 are SNHLY and FYNNEI. Losses at the gene ends were 7 bases for V and 2 bases for J; bases not matched to a gene: 7. CDR3 in DNA: TGTGCCAGCAATTTTCAGGGGGCCCCTGGAAACACCATATATTTT. This codes for CASNFQGAPGNTIYF.

V usage is TRBV7-6 and J usage is TRBJ2-2; 7 bases fit TRBD1. The V and J ends lost 3 bases and 8 bases, in that order; junction bases with no gene match: 12. The CDR3 totals 16 residues. Germline CDR1 reads SGHVS; CDR2 reads FNYEAQ. The CDR3 loop reads CASSLEKGAPSGELFF. As DNA, the CDR3 is TGTGCCAGCAGCTTGGAAAAGGGGGCGCCGTCGGGGGAGCTGTTTTTT.

The chain combines TRBV28 with TRBJ2-7; the D is unclear. The V and J ends lost 3 bases and 0 bases respectively, with 9 bases between them. The germline V gene has CDR1 MDHEN and CDR2 SYDVKM. The CDR3 contains 14 residues. Written as DNA, the CDR3 is TGTGCCAGCAGTTTGAGAAGCACCTCCTACGAGCAGTACTTC. Translating gives CASSLRSTSYEQYF.

The V and J genes are TRBV6-5 and TRBJ2-7, with D perhaps matching TRBD2 (6 bases). Between the trimmed V and J ends, which lost 4 bases and 5 bases, there was a span of 15 bases. The CDR3 sequence is 14 residues long. The germline V gene has CDR1 MNHEY and CDR2 SVGAGI. The CDR3 DNA sequence: TGTGCCAGCAGTTCCCCCCGGCGGGATCACGAGCAGTACTTC. It specifies CASSSPRRDHEQYF.

This clone has a single count. The CDR3 sequence: CASTIVGGGWEKLFF. CDR3 DNA: TGTGCCAGCACCATAGTTGGGGGGGGATGGGAAAAACTGTTTTTT. The genes are TRBV6-1 and TRBJ1-4; D might be TRBD1 (5 bases). Germline CDR1 reads MNHNS; CDR2 reads SASEGT. The V and J ends lost 7 bases and 8 bases respectively, with 20 bases between them. This CDR3 spans 15 amino acids.

The genes are TRBV7-2 and TRBJ2-1; D is possibly TRBD1 (7 bases). V lost 4 bases and J lost 7, with 20 bases in between. The CDR3 extends over 16 amino acids. Germline CDR1 SGHTA, CDR2 FQGNSA. CDR3 sequence reads: CASSSGGWDSQNEQFF. DNA of the CDR3: TGTGCCAGCAGCTCCGGAGGGTGGGACAGCCAAAATGAGCAGTTCTTC.

The chain carries TRBV6-6 and TRBJ2-7; D may be TRBD1 (6 bases). The CDR3 covers 14 residues. Trimming took off 5 bases at V and 4 bases at J, with 15 bases between the two ends. Germline lookup yields CDR1 MNHNY and CDR2 SVGAGI (reference sequence). In DNA form, the CDR3 reads TGTGCCAGCAGTCCGGTTGAGGGGACATACGAGCAGTACTTC. Translating it yields CASSPVEGTYEQYF.